This is a list of T cell receptor beta chains from one sample in a study of radiation and T cells in renal cell carcinoma. The protocol was immunoSEQ multiplex PCR, while the TCRdb copy is restricted to in-frame clones and leaves out a portion. In the table there are about 50,000 clones, approximately 80% of which are singletons. The specimen was blood, collected from a patient whose treatment included radiotherapy and nephrectomy. The receptors shown here come from a woman in her sixties or seventies with renal cell carcinoma. Both conserved end residues are part of each CDR3. The D gene is left open where the match is weak.

v_gene: TRBV15; d_gene: TRBD2; len: 15; CDR3aa: CATSRVAGGRDEQFF
v_gene: TRBV29-1; d_gene: .; len: 12; CDR3aa: CSVVRQQETQYF
v_gene: TRBV6-5; d_gene: .; len: 14; CDR3aa: CASSFLQGPNVLTF
v_gene: TRBV10-2; d_gene: TRBD2; len: 14; CDR3aa: CASSASGGSHEQFF
v_gene: TRBV7-8; d_gene: .; len: 14; CDR3aa: CASSWDLVREKLFF
v_gene: TRBV27; d_gene: .; len: 15; CDR3aa: CASSLHLSSYNEQFF
v_gene: TRBV7-9; d_gene: .; len: 14; CDR3aa: CASSLEPNSGELFF
v_gene: TRBV6-5; d_gene: TRBD1; len: 14; CDR3aa: CASSYGGQGYEQYF
v_gene: TRBV10-1; d_gene: .; len: 11; CDR3aa: CASSRGGELFF
v_gene: TRBV6-5; d_gene: TRBD1; len: 15; CDR3aa: CASRSQGAINQPQHF
v_gene: TRBV5-4; d_gene: .; len: 16; CDR3aa: CASSPRGQGGIGELFF
v_gene: TRBV5-1; d_gene: TRBD1; len: 17; CDR3aa: CASSLVTPGQGIIGYTF
v_gene: TRBV28; d_gene: .; len: 14; CDR3aa: CASGEGKFPYEQYF
v_gene: TRBV5-1; d_gene: .; len: 14; CDR3aa: CASSGKMDSYEQYF
v_gene: TRBV5-1; d_gene: .; len: 15; CDR3aa: CASSLDWGSGTEAFF
v_gene: TRBV2; d_gene: .; len: 13; CDR3aa: CASSDLGVGEQYF
v_gene: TRBV5-1; d_gene: TRBD2; len: 14; CDR3aa: CASSNGGTSYEQYF
v_gene: TRBV7-2; d_gene: TRBD2; len: 15; CDR3aa: CASSLGAGESYEQYF
v_gene: TRBV5-5; d_gene: .; len: 12; CDR3aa: CASSSTDYGYTF
v_gene: TRBV6-1; d_gene: .; len: 13; CDR3aa: CASRLPSGYEQYF
v_gene: TRBV18; d_gene: .; len: 18; CDR3aa: CASSPRGLARSNTGELFF
v_gene: TRBV9; d_gene: .; len: 16; CDR3aa: CASTRDGGVSTDTQYF
v_gene: TRBV7-9; d_gene: TRBD2; len: 15; CDR3aa: CASSTRWEGIGEQFF
v_gene: TRBV7-9; d_gene: TRBD2; len: 18; CDR3aa: CASSAPSNAGGNYYEQYF
v_gene: TRBV15; d_gene: .; len: 15; CDR3aa: CATSRDRGSSYEQYF
v_gene: TRBV7-3; d_gene: .; len: 16; CDR3aa: CASSLSPRGSTDTQYF